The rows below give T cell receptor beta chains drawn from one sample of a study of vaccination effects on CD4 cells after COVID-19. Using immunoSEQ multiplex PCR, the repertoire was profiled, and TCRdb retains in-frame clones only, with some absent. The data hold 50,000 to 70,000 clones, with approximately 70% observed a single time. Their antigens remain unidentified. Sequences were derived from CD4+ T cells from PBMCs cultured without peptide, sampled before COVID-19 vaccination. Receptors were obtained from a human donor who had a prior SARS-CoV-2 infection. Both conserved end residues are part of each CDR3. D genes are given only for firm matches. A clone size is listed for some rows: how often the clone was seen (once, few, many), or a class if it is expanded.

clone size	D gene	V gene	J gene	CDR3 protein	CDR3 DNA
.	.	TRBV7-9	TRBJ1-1	CASSLDMWGNVTEAFF	TGTGCCAGCAGCTTAGATATGTGGGGCAACGTCACTGAAGCTTTCTTT
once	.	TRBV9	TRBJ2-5	CASSVASGLPQETQYF	TGTGCCAGCAGCGTAGCCTCAGGGCTTCCACAAGAGACCCAGTACTTC
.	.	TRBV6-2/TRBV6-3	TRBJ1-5	CASSYGGGGNQPQHF	TGTGCCAGCAGTTACGGCGGGGGCGGCAATCAGCCCCAGCATTTT
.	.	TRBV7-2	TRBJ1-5	CASSSTYNQPQHF	TGTGCCAGCAGCTCGACCTACAATCAGCCCCAGCATTTT
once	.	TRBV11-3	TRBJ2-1	CASSLDSWGGSSYNEQFF	TGTGCCAGCAGCTTGGACAGCTGGGGGGGTAGCTCCTACAATGAGCAGTTCTTC
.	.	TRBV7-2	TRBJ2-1	CASSLGVAGLNNEQFF	TGTGCCAGCAGCTTAGGTGTGGCGGGACTCAACAATGAGCAGTTCTTC
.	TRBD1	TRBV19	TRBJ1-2	CASSVLPGQGFYGYTF	TGTGCCAGTAGTGTTTTACCGGGACAGGGATTCTATGGCTACACCTTC
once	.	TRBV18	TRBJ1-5	CASSPSGPQPQHF	TGTGCCAGCTCACCCTCCGGACCTCAGCCCCAGCATTTT
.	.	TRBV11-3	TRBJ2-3	CASSFLQGTDTQYF	TGTGCCAGCAGCTTCCTACAGGGCACAGATACGCAGTATTTT
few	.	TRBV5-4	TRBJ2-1	CASSLDTGYNEQFF	TGTGCCAGCAGCTTGGATACGGGCTACAATGAGCAGTTCTTC
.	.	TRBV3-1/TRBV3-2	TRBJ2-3	CASSQDLFGGDTQYF	TGTGCCAGCAGCCAAGATCTGTTTGGGGGAGATACGCAGTATTTT
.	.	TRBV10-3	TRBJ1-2	CAISEGFKGGPANYGYTF	TGTGCCATCAGTGAGGGTTTTAAGGGGGGCCCAGCTAACTATGGCTACACCTTC
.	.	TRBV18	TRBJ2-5	CASSPVSGGPETQYF	TGTGCCAGCTCACCAGTGTCCGGGGGGCCTGAGACCCAGTACTTC
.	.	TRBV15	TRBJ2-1	CATSTSLGSSNEQFF	TGTGCCACCAGCACTTCGTTGGGTTCGAGTAATGAGCAGTTCTTC
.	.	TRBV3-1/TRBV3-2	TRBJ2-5	CASSRTHQETQYF	TGTGCCAGCAGCCGGACACACCAAGAGACCCAGTACTTC
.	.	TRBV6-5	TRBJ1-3	CASSQYSSGNTIYF	TGTGCCAGCAGCCAGTACAGCTCTGGAAACACCATATATTTT
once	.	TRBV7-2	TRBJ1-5	CASSLGGTVTYSNQPQHF	TGTGCCAGCAGCTTAGGAGGCACCGTCACATATAGCAATCAGCCCCAGCATTTT
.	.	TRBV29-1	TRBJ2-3	CSVEGNHRVDTQYF	TGCAGCGTTGAAGGTAACCACAGGGTCGATACGCAGTATTTT
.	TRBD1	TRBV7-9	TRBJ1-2	CASSPPEGAVGYTF	TGTGCCAGCAGCCCTCCCGAGGGGGCGGTTGGCTACACCTTC
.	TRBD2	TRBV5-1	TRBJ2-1	CASSIIAGDNEQFF	TGCGCCAGCAGCATAATAGCGGGGGACAATGAGCAGTTCTTC
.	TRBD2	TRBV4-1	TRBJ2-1	CASSRGLAGGYEQFF	TGCGCCAGCAGCCGGGGACTAGCGGGCGGGTATGAGCAGTTCTTC
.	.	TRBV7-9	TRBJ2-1	CASSLDVSEQFF	TGTGCCAGCAGCTTAGACGTCAGTGAGCAGTTCTTC
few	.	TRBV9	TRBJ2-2	CASSPFEARSNTGELFF	TGTGCCAGCAGCCCCTTCGAAGCGCGGTCGAACACCGGGGAGCTGTTTTTT
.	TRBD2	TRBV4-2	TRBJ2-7	CASSQEWSGATYEQYF	TGTGCCAGCAGCCAAGAGTGGAGCGGGGCTACCTACGAGCAGTACTTC
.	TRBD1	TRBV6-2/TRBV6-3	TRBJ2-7	CASSPLGQGAYEQYF	TGTGCCAGCAGTCCCCTGGGACAGGGGGCGTACGAGCAGTACTTC
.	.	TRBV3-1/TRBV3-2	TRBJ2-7	CASSQAGRSSYEQYF	TGTGCCAGCAGCCAAGCGGGACGGAGCTCCTACGAGCAGTACTTC
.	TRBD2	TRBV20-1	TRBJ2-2	CSASRAGGTFFTGELFF	TGCAGTGCTAGTCGTGCGGGAGGGACCTTTTTCACCGGGGAGCTGTTTTTT
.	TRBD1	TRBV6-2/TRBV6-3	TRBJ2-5	CASSYPDRGPSNNLETQYF	TGTGCCAGCAGTTACCCGGACAGGGGGCCGAGCAACAATCTGGAGACCCAGTACTTC
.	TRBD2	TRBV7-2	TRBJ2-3	CASSARPQREGDTQYF	TGTGCCAGCAGCGCCCGGCCCCAGCGGGAGGGAGATACGCAGTATTTT
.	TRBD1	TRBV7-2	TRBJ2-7	CASSPIAVGPGQVNEQYF	TGTGCCAGCAGCCCCATTGCGGTGGGACCGGGACAGGTCAACGAGCAGTACTTC
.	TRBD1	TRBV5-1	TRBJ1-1	CASSSGTGIDTEAFF	TGCGCCAGCAGCTCCGGGACAGGGATTGACACTGAAGCTTTCTTT
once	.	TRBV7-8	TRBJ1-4	CASSYIRDVGVEKLFF	TGTGCCAGCAGCTACATCCGGGACGTGGGGGTTGAAAAACTGTTTTTT
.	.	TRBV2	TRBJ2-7	CASSLTAYEQYF	TGTGCCAGCAGTCTAACTGCCTACGAGCAGTACTTC
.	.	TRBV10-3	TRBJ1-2	CAISAGRLGDGYTF	TGTGCCATCAGTGCAGGCAGGTTGGGGGATGGCTACACCTTC
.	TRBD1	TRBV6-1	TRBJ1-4	CASSVLPGQGNEKLFF	TGTGCCAGCAGTGTGCTCCCGGGACAGGGGAATGAAAAACTGTTTTTT
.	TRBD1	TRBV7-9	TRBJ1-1	CASSLTDRVPTEAFF	TGTGCCAGCAGCTTAACGGACAGGGTGCCCACTGAAGCTTTCTTT
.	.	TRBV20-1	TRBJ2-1	CSAQRSDEQFF	TGCAGTGCGCAGCGGTCCGATGAGCAGTTCTTC
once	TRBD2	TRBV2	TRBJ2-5	CASSVRSGGAGETQYF	TGTGCCAGCAGCGTTCGAAGCGGGGGGGCCGGAGAGACCCAGTACTTC
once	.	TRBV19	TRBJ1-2	CASSIGFGGAYGYTF	TGTGCCAGTAGTATAGGGTTTGGGGGGGCCTATGGCTACACCTTC
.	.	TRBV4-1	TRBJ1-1	CASSQYRGGGLSEAFF	TGCGCCAGCAGCCAGTATAGGGGGGGCGGACTCTCTGAAGCTTTCTTT
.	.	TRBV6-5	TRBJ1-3	CASSPQLQSGNTIYF	TGTGCCAGCAGCCCCCAGCTTCAATCTGGAAACACCATATATTTT
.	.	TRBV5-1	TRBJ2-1	CASSLGSASLGDEQFF	TGCGCCAGCAGCTTGGGATCAGCCTCCTTAGGAGATGAGCAGTTCTTC
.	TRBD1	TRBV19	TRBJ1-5	CASSQLTGVRNQPQHF	TGTGCCAGTAGCCAATTGACAGGGGTTCGCAATCAGCCCCAGCATTTT